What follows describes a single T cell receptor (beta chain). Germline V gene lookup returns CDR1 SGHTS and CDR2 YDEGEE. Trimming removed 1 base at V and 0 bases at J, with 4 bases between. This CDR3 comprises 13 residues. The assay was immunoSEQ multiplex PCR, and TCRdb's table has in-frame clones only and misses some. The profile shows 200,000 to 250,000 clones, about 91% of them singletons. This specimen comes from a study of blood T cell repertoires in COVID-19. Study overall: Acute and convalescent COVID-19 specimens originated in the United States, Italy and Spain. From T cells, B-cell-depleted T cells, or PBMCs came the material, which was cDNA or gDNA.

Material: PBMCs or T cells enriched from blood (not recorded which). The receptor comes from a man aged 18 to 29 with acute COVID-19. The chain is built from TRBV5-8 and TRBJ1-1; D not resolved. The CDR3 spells CASSLLLNTEAFF. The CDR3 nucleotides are TGTGCCAGCAGCTTGCTATTGAACACTGAAGCTTTCTTT. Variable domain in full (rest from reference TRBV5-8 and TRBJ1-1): EAGVTQSPTHLIKTRGQQATLRCSPISGHTSVYWYQQALGLGLQFLLWYDEGEERNRGNFPPRFSGRQFPNYSSELNVNALELEDSALYLCASSLLLNTEAFFGQGTRLTVV.